This TCR beta chain was obtained from a study of OX40 agonist ivuxolimab in advanced cancers. Study-wide background: While on treatment, patients had intravenous ivuxolimab at 0.01 to 10 mg/kg every 2 weeks. Patients achieving partial responses numbered three: one hepatocellular carcinoma case and two cutaneous melanoma cases. Whole-study results and caveats: Several nonresponders also turned out to have low normalized T-cell clonal expansion.

As to this clone: Its specificity is not known.

The protocol was immunoSEQ multiplex PCR, while the TCRdb copy is restricted to in-frame clones and leaves out a portion. The repertoire has some 70,000 clones, more than 80% of them found once; the top ten carry nearly 8.5%. Germline CDR1 reads SGHRS; CDR2 reads YFSETQ. This CDR3 spans 17 amino acids. The V segment lost 0 bases and the J segment 3 bases; nucleotides outside the gene matches: 9. The sample was CD4+ or CD8+ T cells sorted from blood, taken in a trial of the OX40 agonist ivuxolimab. The clonotype comes from an adult with an advanced solid tumor such as melanoma, head and neck, liver or kidney cancer. This chain links TRBV5-1 with TRBJ2-3, with 8 bases identical to TRBD2. The CDR3 is CASSLEVGGGRTDTQYF. CDR3 in DNA: TGCGCCAGCAGCTTGGAAGTCGGCGGGGGGAGAACAGATACGCAGTATTTT.